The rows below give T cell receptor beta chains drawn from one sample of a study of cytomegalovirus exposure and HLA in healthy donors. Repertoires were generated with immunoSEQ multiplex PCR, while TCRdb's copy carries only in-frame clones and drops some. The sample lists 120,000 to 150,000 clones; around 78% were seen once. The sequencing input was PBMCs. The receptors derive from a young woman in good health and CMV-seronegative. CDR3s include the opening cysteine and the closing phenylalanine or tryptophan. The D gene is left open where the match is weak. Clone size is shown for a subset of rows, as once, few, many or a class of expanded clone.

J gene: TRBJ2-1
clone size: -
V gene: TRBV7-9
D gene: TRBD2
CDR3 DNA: TGTGCCAGCAGCCCTCGGGGACTAGCTTCCAATGAGCAGTTCTTC
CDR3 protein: CASSPRGLASNEQFF

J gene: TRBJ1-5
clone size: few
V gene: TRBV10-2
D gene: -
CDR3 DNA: TGCGCCAGCAGTGACTTGGGGGCGTTCAATCAGCCCCAGCATTTT
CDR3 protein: CASSDLGAFNQPQHF

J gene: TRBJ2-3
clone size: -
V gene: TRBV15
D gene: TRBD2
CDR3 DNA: TGTGCCACCAGCAGGGGACTAGCGGGGGGGCAAAATTGGTATTTT
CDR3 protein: CATSRGLAGGQNWYF

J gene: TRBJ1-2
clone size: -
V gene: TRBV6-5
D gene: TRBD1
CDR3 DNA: TGTGCCAGCAGTTACGCACAGGGGTTACACTATGGCTACACCTTC
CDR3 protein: CASSYAQGLHYGYTF

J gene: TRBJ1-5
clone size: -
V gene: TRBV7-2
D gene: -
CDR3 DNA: TGTGCCAGCAGCTTAAAGGGGCTTCAGCCCCAGCATTTT
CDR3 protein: CASSLKGLQPQHF

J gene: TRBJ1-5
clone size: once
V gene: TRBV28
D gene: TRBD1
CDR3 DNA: TGTGCCAGCAGCTTAGACAGGGCGGATCAGCCCCAGCATTTT
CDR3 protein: CASSLDRADQPQHF

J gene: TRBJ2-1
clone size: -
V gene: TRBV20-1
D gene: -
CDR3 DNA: TGCAGTGCTAGAGATGGTTTCGGGCAGTTCTTC
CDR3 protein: CSARDGFGQFF

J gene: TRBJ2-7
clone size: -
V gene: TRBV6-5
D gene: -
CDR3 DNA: TGTGCCAGCAGTTACTCCACAGGGCACCTCTACGAGCAGTACTTC
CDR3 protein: CASSYSTGHLYEQYF

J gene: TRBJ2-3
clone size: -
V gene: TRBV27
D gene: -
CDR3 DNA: TGTGCCAGCAGTTTATCGTCTGAGGATACGCAGTATTTT
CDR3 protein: CASSLSSEDTQYF

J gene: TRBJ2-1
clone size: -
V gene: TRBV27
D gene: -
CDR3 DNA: TGTGCCAGCAGCTCTACTAGCAATGAGCAGTTCTTC
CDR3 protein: CASSSTSNEQFF

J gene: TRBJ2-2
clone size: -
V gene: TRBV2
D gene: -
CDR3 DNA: TGTGCCAGCAGGGGCCTGCCGAACACCGGGGAGCTGTTTTTT
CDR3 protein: CASRGLPNTGELFF

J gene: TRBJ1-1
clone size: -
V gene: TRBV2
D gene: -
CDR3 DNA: TGTGCCAGCTTGGAACAGCCGAACACTGAAGCTTTCTTT
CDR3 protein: CASLEQPNTEAFF

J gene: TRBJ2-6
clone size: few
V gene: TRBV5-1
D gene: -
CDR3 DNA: TGCGCCAGCAGCTTGGACGCAGGGTCTGGGGCCAACGTCCTGACTTTC
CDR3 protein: CASSLDAGSGANVLTF

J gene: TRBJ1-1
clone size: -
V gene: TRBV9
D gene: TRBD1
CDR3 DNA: TGTGCCAGCAGCGCGGGGACAGGGTTGAACACTGAAGCTTTCTTT
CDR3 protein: CASSAGTGLNTEAFF

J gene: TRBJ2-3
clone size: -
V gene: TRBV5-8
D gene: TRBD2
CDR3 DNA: TGTGCCAGCAGTTTTGACTTTAGCGGGAACACAGATACGCAGTATTTT
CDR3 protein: CASSFDFSGNTDTQYF

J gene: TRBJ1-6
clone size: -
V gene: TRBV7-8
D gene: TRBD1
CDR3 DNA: TGTGCCAGCAAGACCTCAGGGACAGGGTTCTCACCCCTCCACTTT
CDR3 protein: CASKTSGTGFSPLHF

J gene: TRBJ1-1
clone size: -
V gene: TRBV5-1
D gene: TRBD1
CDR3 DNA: TGCGCCAGCAGCCAGGACAGGGAAGGGGCTTTCTTT
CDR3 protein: CASSQDREGAFF

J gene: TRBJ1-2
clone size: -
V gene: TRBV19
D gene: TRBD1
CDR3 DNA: TGTGCCAGTAGTCCGCCGGGACAGGGGTACTATGGCTACACCTTC
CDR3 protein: CASSPPGQGYYGYTF

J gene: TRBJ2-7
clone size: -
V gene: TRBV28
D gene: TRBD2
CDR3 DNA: TGTGCCAGCAGTGCGCAAGGGACTAGCATCTACGAGCAGTACTTC
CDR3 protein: CASSAQGTSIYEQYF

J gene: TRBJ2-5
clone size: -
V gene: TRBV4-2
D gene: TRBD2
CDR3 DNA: TGTGCCAGCAGCCAAGAAGGCGGGGGGGCAAGGGAGACCCAGTACTTC
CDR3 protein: CASSQEGGGARETQYF

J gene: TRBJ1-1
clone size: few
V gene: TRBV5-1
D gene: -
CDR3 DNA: TGCGCCAGCAGGACCGGACAGGAAGCTTTCTTT
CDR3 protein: CASRTGQEAFF

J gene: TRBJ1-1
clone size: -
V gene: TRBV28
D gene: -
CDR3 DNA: TGTGCCAGCAGTCGGGGGGGCGGGTACTCGAACACTGAAGCTTTCTTT
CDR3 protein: CASSRGGGYSNTEAFF

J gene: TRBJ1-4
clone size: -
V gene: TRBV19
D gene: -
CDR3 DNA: TGTGCCAGTAGTATTAGGGGCCCCAGGAATGAAAAACTGTTTTTT
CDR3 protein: CASSIRGPRNEKLFF

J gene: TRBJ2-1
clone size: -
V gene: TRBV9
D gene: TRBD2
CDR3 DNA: TGTGCCAGCAGCGTAGCTTTAGCGGGACTGGATGAGCAGTTCTTC
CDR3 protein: CASSVALAGLDEQFF

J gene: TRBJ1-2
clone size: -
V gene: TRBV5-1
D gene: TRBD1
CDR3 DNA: TGCGCCAGCAGCTTCCAGGGGGAGGGCTACACCTTC
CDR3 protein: CASSFQGEGYTF

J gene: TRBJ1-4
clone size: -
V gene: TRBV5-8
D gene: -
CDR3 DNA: TGTGCCAGCAGCTTGGGGGGCCCCGGGGGTGAAAAACTGTTTTTT
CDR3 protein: CASSLGGPGGEKLFF

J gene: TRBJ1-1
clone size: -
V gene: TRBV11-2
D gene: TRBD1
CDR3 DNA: TGTGCCAGCAGCTCCCGACAGGGGAAGGCTGAAGCTTTCTTT
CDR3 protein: CASSSRQGKAEAFF

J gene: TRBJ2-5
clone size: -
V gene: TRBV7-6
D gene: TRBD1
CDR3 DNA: TGTGCCAGCAGCTTATTGGGACAGCAAGAGACCCAGTACTTC
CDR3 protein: CASSLLGQQETQYF

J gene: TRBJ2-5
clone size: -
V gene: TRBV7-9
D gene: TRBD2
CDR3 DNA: TGTGCCAGCAGCTTAGCCCAAGAGACTAGCTACCAGACCCAGTACTTC
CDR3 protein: CASSLAQETSYQTQYF

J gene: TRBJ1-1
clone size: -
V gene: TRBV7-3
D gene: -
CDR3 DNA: TGTGCCAGCAGCTTAAATTTTGTCGGGATGAACACTGAAGCTTTCTTT
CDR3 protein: CASSLNFVGMNTEAFF

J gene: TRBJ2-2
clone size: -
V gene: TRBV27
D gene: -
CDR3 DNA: TGTGCCACCAGCCCCAGGGGAGATACCGGGGAGCTGTTTTTT
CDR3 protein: CATSPRGDTGELFF

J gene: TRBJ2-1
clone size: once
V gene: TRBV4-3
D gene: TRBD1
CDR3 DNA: TGCGCCAGCAGCCGAGTACGGACAGGGGAATGGAACAATGAGCAGTTCTTC
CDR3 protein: CASSRVRTGEWNNEQFF

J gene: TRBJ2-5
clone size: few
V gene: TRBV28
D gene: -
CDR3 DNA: TGTGCCAGCAGTTTAGGACATACCGGCCAGTACTTC
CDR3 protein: CASSLGHTGQYF

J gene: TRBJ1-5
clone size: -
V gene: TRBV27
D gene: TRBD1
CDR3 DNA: TGTGCCAGCAGTTTCAACAGGGGGCATGGCAATCAGCCCCAGCATTTT
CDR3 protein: CASSFNRGHGNQPQHF

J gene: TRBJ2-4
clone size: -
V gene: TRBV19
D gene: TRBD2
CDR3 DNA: TGTGCCAGTAGTATTAAAGGGCTAGCGGGGTTAGGGGAGGCCAAAAACATTCAGTACTTC
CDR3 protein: CASSIKGLAGLGEAKNIQYF

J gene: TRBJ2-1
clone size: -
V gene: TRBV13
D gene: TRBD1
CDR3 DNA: TGTGCCAGCAGCCATGGACAGGGGGCGCATATCTACAATGAGCAGTTCTTC
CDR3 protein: CASSHGQGAHIYNEQFF